The present T cell receptor (beta chain) was sequenced within a study of cytomegalovirus exposure and HLA in healthy donors. PCR employed 60 Vbeta and 13 Jbeta primers. In the authors' methods: Approximately 12 million of the 75 million to 95 million unique TCR beta chains counted in a later analysis were shared. Using immunoSEQ multiplex PCR, the repertoire was profiled, and TCRdb retains in-frame clones only, with some absent. That table is the source of V, J and clone size, and D and trimming were worked out from the DNA. The sample lists approximately 190,000 clones; roughly 80% were seen once. Germline assignment: CDR1 MNHEY and CDR2 SMNVEV (reference sequence). The V gene end was trimmed by 6 bases and the J gene end by 2 bases; junction bases not matched to a gene: 13. The CDR3 sequence is 16 residues long.

The sequence came from a man aged 35 to 55 in good health and CMV-seropositive. Sequenced sample: PBMCs. V gene TRBV27 combines with J gene TRBJ2-7; 7 bases agree with TRBD1. CDR3 in DNA: TGTGCCAGCAGACACCCAACAGGGGAACACCCCTACGAGCAGTACTTC. Translated: CASRHPTGEHPYEQYF.